The 21 T cell receptor beta chains below all came from one sample that was sequenced in a study of CD8 T cells in ankylosing spondylitis (dated 2017 in TCRdb). Beyond this particular receptor, the publication reports: Blood from ankylosing spondylitis patients appeared to be characterized by a TCR beta motif made up of fewer than ten highly homologous amino acid variants.

These receptors have no known antigen. The library was built by means of 5' RACE. Sequencing used an Illumina HiSeq 2500. The raw public reads went through TCRdb reprocessing: fastp at Q25, MiXCR clone calling, in-frame beta chains kept. Every entry covers one CDR3 protein and lists the most common genes and DNA from its rows. This sample holds under 450,000 distinct CDR3 sequences; 15% to 20% were observed only once. Approximately 1% of the sample is in the top ten clones. Sequencing used blood, either unsorted or a sorted T cell fraction (not recorded which). The receptors here all came from a male donor with ankylosing spondylitis.

This clonotype appeared a few times. J is TRBJ2-7 and V is TRBV5-1; 9 nucleotides match TRBD2. Germline assignment: CDR1 SGHRS and CDR2 YFSETQ. V lost 4 bases and J lost 2; bases outside the gene matches: 10. There are 16 residues in the CDR3. The CDR3 sequence is CASSQRGTSRTYEQYF. CDR3 coding DNA: TGCGCCAGCAGCCAACGAGGGACTAGCAGAACCTACGAGCAGTACTTC. The whole variable domain, remainder taken from reference TRBV5-1 and TRBJ2-7, is KAGVTQTPRYLIKTRGQQVTLSCSPISGHRSVSWYQQTPGQGLQFLFEYFSETQRNKGNFPGRFSGRQFSNSRSEMNVSTLELGDSALYLCASSQRGTSRTYEQYFGPGTRLTVT.

This clonotype has just a few counts. The chain couples TRBV12-3 or TRBV12-4 to TRBJ1-3, with TRBD1 matching 8 bases. This CDR3 contains 15 residues. V was clipped by 5 bases and J by 0 bases; unmatched bases: 3. CDR3 loop: CASSGGQVSGNTIYF. In DNA, the CDR3 is TGTGCCAGCAGTGGGGGACAGGTCTCTGGAAACACCATATATTTT.

V gene TRBV20-1 combines with J gene TRBJ2-5, with 8 nucleotides matching TRBD2. The ends lost 4 bases at V and 4 bases at J; junction bases unmatched: 5. The CDR3 is made up of 13 amino acids. Per the germline V gene, CDR1 is DFQATT and CDR2 is SNEGSKA (reference sequence). Here the CDR3 reads CSANRAGGETQYF. The CDR3 DNA reads as TGCAGTGCTAATCGGGCGGGAGGAGAGACCCAGTACTTC.

As concerns this clonotype: This may come from a read error, since a much larger clone is one base off. The gene calls are TRBV29-1 and TRBJ2-7; 8 bases agree with TRBD1. Germline-derived CDR1 and CDR2 are SQVTM and ANQGSEA. This CDR3 is built from 14 residues. CDR3 DNA: TGCGGCGTTGCTGACAGGGGTAGGTCCTACGAGCAGTACTTC. It is translated as CGVADRGRSYEQYF.

This sequence joins TRBV20-1 and TRBJ1-1; 11 bases agree with TRBD1. CDR1 and CDR2 (germline): DFQATT, SNEGSKA (reference sequence). This CDR3 is built from 14 residues. V lost 6 bases, J lost 5 bases, and 8 bases stayed unmatched. The DNA for the CDR3 is TGCAGTGCCCTTCGAGGGACAGGGGGGACTGAAGCTTTCTTT. Protein: CSALRGTGGTEAFF.

This clonotype was counted between two and nine times. Compared with germline, one end of the junction differs, possibly owing to a read error. V gene TRBV7-7 combines with J gene TRBJ1-1; D not resolved. The CDR3 length is 13 residues. Germline values: CDR1 SSHAT, CDR2 FNYEAQ (reference sequence). CDR3 sequence (DNA): TGTGCTAGCAGCCAAACGCGAAACACTGAAGCTTTCTTT. Its protein is CASSQTRNTEAFF.

This clonotype was detected a few times. The chain carries TRBV9 and TRBJ2-5; D possibly corresponds to TRBD1 (7 bases). This CDR3 has 15 residues. V lost 2 bases to trimming and J lost 4 bases, with 15 bases between them. Looked up from germline, CDR1 is SGDLS and CDR2 is YYNGEE. In DNA form, the CDR3 reads TGTGCCAGCAGCGTCGGGACAGTGGGAGGAGAGACCCAGTACTTC. Its translation is CASSVGTVGGETQYF.

This clonotype was counted at least ten times. The chain uses TRBV12-3 or TRBV12-4 and TRBJ1-2; 9 bases align to TRBD1. The CDR3 consists of 16 residues. The V gene end was trimmed by 5 bases and the J gene end by 6 bases; junction bases not matched to a gene: 13. The CDR3: CASSRSTGGRADGYTF. DNA of the CDR3: TGTGCCAGCAGTCGGTCAACAGGGGGCCGGGCGGATGGCTACACCTTC.

This clonotype was observed at least ten times. CDR3 nucleotides: TGTGCCAGCAGTGAAATCCTAACTCAGACGCAGTATTTT. Its translation: CASSEILTQTQYF. This sequence joins TRBV6-1 and TRBJ2-3; D unclear. The CDR3 sequence is 13 residues long. The germline gives CDR1 MNHNS, CDR2 SASEGT. V shed 2 bases and J shed 9 bases, with 12 bases lying between them.

This clonotype was seen only a few times. The V and J genes are TRBV4-1 and TRBJ1-2, with no clear D. From germline, CDR1 is MGHRA and CDR2 YSYEKL. This CDR3 has 14 amino acids. Trimming removed 1 base at V and 4 bases at J, with 10 bases between. Here the CDR3 reads CASSQGAALYGYTF. Here the CDR3 DNA reads TGCGCCAGCAGCCAAGGCGCAGCCCTCTATGGCTACACCTTC.

The rearrangement joins TRBV20-1 to TRBJ2-2; 9 bases match TRBD2. This CDR3 has 15 residues. V lost 5 bases to trimming and J lost 0 bases; unmatched junction nucleotides: 4. Per the germline V gene, CDR1 is DFQATT and CDR2 is SNEGSKA (reference sequence). The CDR3 DNA reads TGCAGTGCTTTAGCGGGGGCCCCGAACACCGGGGAGCTGTTTTTT. Residues: CSALAGAPNTGELFF.

This chain joins TRBV28 and TRBJ2-3; 10 bases are a match to TRBD2. With V trimmed by 5 bases and J by 5 bases, 16 bases remained unmatched. The CDR3 length is 18 residues. Germline CDR1 and CDR2: MDHEN and SYDVKM. CDR3 sequence: CASSPPVLAGVYQDTQYF. CDR3 coding DNA: TGTGCCAGCAGTCCTCCGGTTCTAGCGGGAGTATACCAAGATACGCAGTATTTT. Together with reference TRBV28 and TRBJ2-3, the CDR3 gives the full variable domain: DVKVTQSSRYLVKRTGEKVFLECVQDMDHENMFWYRQDPGLGLRLIYFSYDVKMKEKGDIPEGYSVSREKKERFSLILESASTNQTSMYLCASSPPVLAGVYQDTQYFGPGTRLTVL.

The rearrangement uses TRBV3-1 and TRBJ2-5, with 14 bases lining up with TRBD2. V gave up 4 bases and J gave up 4 bases; unmatched junction bases: 11. Germline V gives CDR1 LGHDT, CDR2 YNNKEL (reference sequence). This CDR3 is 18 amino acids long. This CDR3 reads CASSLGLAGGLIPETQYF. CDR3 bases: TGTGCCAGCAGCCTTGGACTAGCGGGGGGCCTGATCCCAGAGACCCAGTACTTC.

In this sample, this clonotype turned up once. CDR3 loop: CASSRRGLAGGITDTQYF. The CDR3 DNA is TGTGCCAGCAGTCGACGGGGACTAGCGGGGGGTATCACAGATACGCAGTATTTT. This rearrangement joins TRBV4-2 to TRBJ2-3; 15 bases line up with TRBD2. Germline V lookup: CDR1 LGHNA, CDR2 YNFKEQ. CDR3 size: 18 residues. V lost 6 bases to trimming and J lost 2 bases; unmatched junction nucleotides: 9.

This chain connects TRBV6-2 or TRBV6-3 to TRBJ2-7, with D perhaps given as TRBD1 or TRBD2 (5 bases each). V lost 6 bases, J lost 2 bases, and 14 bases lay in between. Looked up from germline, CDR1 is MNHEY and CDR2 is SVGEGT. The CDR3 totals 14 residues. CDR3 protein: CASSSGTLPYEQYF. The CDR3 DNA follows: TGTGCCAGCAGCTCCGGGACCTTACCCTACGAGCAGTACTTC.

This clonotype was recorded at least ten times. The V gene is TRBV11-2, the J gene TRBJ2-1, with TRBD2 matching over 12 bases. Germline V CDR1 and CDR2: SGHAT, FQNNGV. J lost 11 bases, V lost 5 bases, and 7 bases had no gene match. The CDR3 is made up of 14 amino acids. The DNA of the CDR3 is TGTGCCAGCAGCCCCGGGACTAGCGGGCGCCAGCAGTTCTTC. Its translation: CASSPGTSGRQQFF.

This clonotype was detected a few times. The gene calls are TRBV7-6 and TRBJ2-7; no reliable D call. The germline CDR1 and CDR2 sequences are SGHVS and FNYEAQ. The CDR3 length is 13 residues. V lost 1 base, J lost 4 bases, and 8 bases lay in between. CDR3 bases: TGTGCCAGCAGCTTAGTAGGCGCGTACGAGCAGTACTTC. This encodes CASSLVGAYEQYF.

A few counts support this clonotype. V usage is TRBV5-1 and J usage is TRBJ1-1; D is possibly TRBD1 (5 bases). CDR3 length: 14 amino acids. CDR1 and CDR2 (germline): SGHRS, YFSETQ. Trimming pared 4 bases from V and 8 bases from J, leaving 18 bases between. The CDR3 bases are TGCGCCAGCAGCCAGGGCGTGGACACCAAGGAAGCTTTCTTT. Its protein is CASSQGVDTKEAFF.

The chain links TRBV7-9 to TRBJ1-1, with 8 bases lining up with TRBD1. The germline V gene has CDR1 SEHNR and CDR2 FQNEAQ (reference sequence). This CDR3 spans 15 amino acids. The junction had 10 bases not matched to a gene; V was cut back by 0 bases and J by 10 bases. CDR3 amino acids: CASSLAPGGRIGAFF. In DNA form, the CDR3 reads TGTGCCAGCAGCTTAGCGCCAGGGGGCAGGATTGGAGCTTTCTTT.

This clonotype came up a few times. The chain combines TRBV28 with TRBJ2-1; 8 bases agree with TRBD2. Germline V gene lookup returns CDR1 MDHEN and CDR2 SYDVKM. The CDR3 is 15 amino acids. The V segment lost 6 bases and the J segment 1 base; nucleotides outside the gene matches: 5. Written as DNA, the CDR3 is TGTGCCAGCAGCTCTGCTAGCGGGTCCTACAATGAGCAGTTCTTC. Amino acids: CASSSASGSYNEQFF.

This clonotype was recorded at least ten times. J is TRBJ2-4 and V is TRBV6-2 or TRBV6-3; maybe TRBD1 (6 bases). This CDR3 is built from 14 residues. Between the trimmed V and J ends, which lost 7 bases and 2 bases, there was a span of 12 bases. CDR1 and CDR2 (germline): MNHEY, SVGEGT. The CDR3 region is CASNQDRTKNIQYF. CDR3 sequence (DNA): TGTGCCAGCAACCAGGACAGAACCAAAAACATTCAGTACTTC.